The entry below gives a single TCR beta chain sequence along with its context. Sequenced by immunoSEQ multiplex PCR; TCRdb stores in-frame clones only, minus some. The sample contains about 400,000 clones, 70% to 90% of which appear only once. The CDR3 is made up of 14 amino acids. Looked up from germline, CDR1 is LNHDA and CDR2 is SQIVND (reference sequence). With 7 bases removed from V and 6 bases from J, the gap between germline ends came to 15 bases. Each participant's cohort was designated according to participant-reported clinical history. These data come from a study of blood T cell repertoires in COVID-19. Across the study: Recovery meant two consecutive negative NP/OP PCR tests, professional clearance, or resolved symptoms. The study drew acute and convalescent COVID-19 samples from the United States, Italy and Spain.

The sequenced material came from PBMCs or T cells enriched from blood (not recorded which). The V and J genes are TRBV19 and TRBJ2-2; D may be TRBD2 (6 bases). The receptor's source is a man in his forties or fifties in a cohort exposed to, infected with or recovered from COVID-19 (not recorded which). The CDR3 coding sequence is TGTGCCAGTATCGATGGGGGGTTAGCCGGGGAGCTGTTTTTT. Translating gives CASIDGGLAGELFF.